This T cell receptor (beta chain) was retrieved from a study of blood T cell repertoires in COVID-19. Only in-frame clones appear in the TCRdb table, and some are missing; sequencing was by immunoSEQ multiplex PCR. In the table there are tens of thousands of clones, 91% of which are singletons. CDR1 and CDR2 (germline): SGHRS, YFSETQ. J lost 0 bases, V lost 0 bases, and 2 bases had no gene match. This CDR3 contains 18 residues. The chain carries TRBV5-1 and TRBJ1-6, with TRBD1 matching 11 bases. Sequencing was carried out using peripheral blood. The source is a human donor in a cohort sampled during active COVID-19. The CDR3: CASSLGTGGASYNSPLHF. The CDR3 nucleotides are TGCGCCAGCAGCTTGGGGACAGGGGGCGCCTCCTATAATTCACCCCTCCACTTT.